Below, 17 T cell receptor beta chains from the same sample are listed, as sequenced in a study of cytomegalovirus exposure and HLA in healthy donors. The PCR ran on 60 Vbeta and 13 Jbeta primers. Using immunoSEQ multiplex PCR, the repertoire was profiled, and TCRdb retains in-frame clones only, with some absent. The repertoire holds approximately 180,000 clones, with over 9.5% as singletons. The sequenced material came from PBMCs. The source of these receptors is a man aged 45-65 years in good health and CMV-seropositive.

This rearrangement joins TRBV2 to TRBJ1-4; D is possibly TRBD1 (5 bases). CDR1 and CDR2 (germline): SNHLY, FYNNEI. The CDR3 has 15 amino acids. V was shortened by 10 bases and J by 2 bases, with 17 bases between the two germline ends. CDR3 sequence reads: CANSRQAGTNEKLFF. The CDR3 nucleotides are TGTGCCAATTCCCGGCAGGCAGGGACTAATGAAAAACTGTTTTTT.

This clone came up a few times. The V gene is TRBV7-9, the J gene TRBJ1-1; D remains unclear. The V end lost 5 bases, the J end lost 7 bases, and 17 bases lay between the germline ends. The V gene's germline CDR1 is SEHNR and CDR2 FQNEAQ (reference sequence). The CDR3 runs to 14 residues. CDR3 nucleotide sequence: TGTGCCAGCAGCCTCGCGGGCAGTTCCTATGAAGCTTTCTTT. Translated, it gives CASSLAGSSYEAFF.

V usage is TRBV18 and J usage is TRBJ1-5, with 9 positions matching TRBD1. With 6 bases clipped from V and 7 bases from J, the junction kept 7 bases outside the gene matches. Per germline, CDR1 KGHSH and CDR2 LQKENI. The CDR3 has 14 residues. The CDR3 is CASSSDRGVQPQHF. In DNA form, the CDR3 reads TGTGCCAGCTCCTCGGACAGGGGCGTCCAGCCCCAGCATTTT.

This clone was detected only a few times. CDR3: CASSSGISAPGELFF. CDR3 coding DNA: TGTGCCAGCAGCTCAGGGATTTCAGCGCCCGGGGAGCTGTTTTTT. This chain links TRBV6-5 with TRBJ2-2, with TRBD1 as a possible D gene (5 bases). The ends were cut back, 6 bases at V and 6 bases at J, with 17 bases in the middle. CDR1 and CDR2 (germline): MNHEY, SVGAGI. The CDR3 sequence is 15 residues long.

In this sample, this clone turned up a few times. The rearrangement joins TRBV6-5 to TRBJ2-7; 8 bases are shared with TRBD1. After removal of 4 bases from V and 2 bases from J, the junction contained 4 bases not matched to a gene. The CDR3 length is 14 residues. Germline V CDR1 and CDR2: MNHEY, SVGAGI. This chain's CDR3 is CASSFYRGTYEQYF. DNA of the CDR3: TGTGCCAGCAGTTTTTACAGGGGGACCTACGAGCAGTACTTC.

This clone has a handful of counts. The V call is TRBV2, the J call TRBJ2-5, with 12 bases fitting TRBD2. V gave up 6 bases and J gave up 4 bases; unmatched junction bases: 12. The CDR3 length is 17 residues. CDR1 is SNHLY and CDR2 is FYNNEI in the germline V gene. CDR3 bases: TGTGCCAGCAGACCTTCTAGCGGGGGGGCCAGGAGAGAGACCCAGTACTTC. Its translation: CASRPSSGGARRETQYF. Combining the CDR3 with reference TRBV2 and TRBJ2-5 gives the whole variable domain EPEVTQTPSHQVTQMGQEVILRCVPISNHLYFYWYRQILGQKVEFLVSFYNNEISEKSEIFDDQFSVERPDGSNFTLKIRSTKLEDSAMYFCASRPSSGGARRETQYFGPGTRLLVL.

This clone has more than one count but fewer than ten. V is TRBV11-3 and J is TRBJ2-5; TRBD2 matches 14 bases. Germline V gene sequence: CDR1 SGHNT, CDR2 YENEEA. The J segment lost 4 bases and the V segment lost 4 bases, leaving 8 bases of the junction unmatched. The CDR3 has 17 amino acids. The CDR3 region has the DNA TGTGCCAGCAGCTCTAGACTAGCGGGGGGGAGGATAGAGACCCAGTACTTC. Amino acid sequence: CASSSRLAGGRIETQYF. Filled out from reference TRBV11-3 and TRBJ2-5, the complete variable domain reads EAGVVQSPRYKIIEKKQPVAFWCNPISGHNTLYWYLQNLGQGPELLIRYENEEAVDDSQLPKDRFSAERLKGVDSTLKIQPAELGDSAVYLCASSSRLAGGRIETQYFGPGTRLLVL.

This clone was counted between two and nine times. The CDR3 is CASSQGDRDAFF. DNA of the CDR3: TGCGCCAGCAGCCAAGGGGACAGGGATGCTTTCTTT. This chain joins TRBV4-3 and TRBJ1-1; 9 bases are a match to TRBD1. Germline assignment: CDR1 LGHNA and CDR2 YSLEER. There are 12 residues in the CDR3. V shed 1 base and J 11 bases; nucleotides not matched to a gene: 2.

The chain links TRBV30 to TRBJ1-6; 8 bases align to TRBD1. Germline trimming cut 3 bases from V and 7 bases from J; bases unmatched to any gene: 11. Germline loops: CDR1 GTSNPN, CDR2 SVGIG (reference sequence). This CDR3 is 16 amino acids long. The CDR3 region has the DNA TGTGCCTGGAGAGCAGGAGACAGGGGAGGCAATTCACCCCTCCACTTT. This gives the protein CAWRAGDRGGNSPLHF.

Notes on this clone: Other DNA sequences in this sample translate to the same CDR3. J is TRBJ1-1 and V is TRBV2; no definite D call. The CDR3 extends over 15 amino acids. CDR1 is SNHLY, CDR2 FYNNEI, per germline. Between the trimmed V and J ends, which lost 2 bases and 1 base, there was a span of 11 bases. The CDR3 spells CASSERGISNTEAFF. DNA of the CDR3: TGTGCCAGCAGTGAAAGAGGTATATCGAACACTGAAGCTTTCTTT.

There are a few counts of this clone. This sequence joins TRBV6-5 and TRBJ2-7; a possible D gene is TRBD2 (6 bases). CDR3 length: 13 residues. V dropped 6 bases and J dropped 5 bases, with 14 bases sitting between them. Germline CDR1 MNHEY, CDR2 SVGAGI. The CDR3 DNA reads TGTGCCAGCAGAGTGACTAGTGTAGACGAGCAGTACTTC. Protein sequence: CASRVTSVDEQYF.

This clone was counted a few times. V and J are TRBV5-4 and TRBJ1-2, with 8 bases aligning to TRBD1. Germline trimming cut 7 bases from V and 8 bases from J; bases unmatched to any gene: 13. There are 14 residues in the CDR3. The germline V gene encodes CDR1 SGHNT and CDR2 YYREEE (reference sequence). The CDR3 nucleotides are TGTGCCAGCGGTCCTAGGCAGGGGGCGTCGGGCTACACCTTC. Residues: CASGPRQGASGYTF.

V gene TRBV29-1 combines with J gene TRBJ2-3; 9 nucleotides align to TRBD1. The junction had 5 bases not matched to a gene; V was cut back by 6 bases and J by 1 base. CDR3 size: 14 residues. CDR1 and CDR2 from the germline V gene are SQVTM and ANQGSEA. In nucleotides, the CDR3 is TGCAGCGTCGTTACAGGGGGCCGCACAGATACGCAGTATTTT. Translation: CSVVTGGRTDTQYF.

This chain links TRBV12-2 with TRBJ2-3; TRBD2 is the table's D call and was not checked against the DNA. TRBV12-2 is assigned pseudogene status. The CDR3 has 14 residues. CDR3 bases: TGTGCAAGTCGCTTATCTCTTCGCACAGATACGCAGTATTTT. It translates to CASRLSLRTDTQYF.

This clone was observed a handful of times. This rearrangement joins TRBV28 to TRBJ1-1; 11 bases map to TRBD1. Germline V CDR1 and CDR2: MDHEN, SYDVKM. V was pared by 5 bases and J by 4 bases, with 6 bases of the junction left unmatched. The CDR3 has 15 amino acids. This chain's CDR3 is CASSQDRGRATEAFF. CDR3 sequence (DNA): TGTGCCAGCAGTCAGGACAGGGGGCGCGCCACTGAAGCTTTCTTT.

The chain joins TRBV21-1 to TRBJ2-7; no DNA check was done on the table's D call, TRBD2. TRBV21-1 is recorded as a pseudogene. There are 14 residues in the CDR3. CDR3 coding DNA: TGTGCCAGCTCCCCGGAGCAGACCCCCCACGAGCAGTACTTC. Translating it yields CASSPEQTPHEQYF.

This clone was observed a few times. This sequence joins TRBV5-1 and TRBJ2-2; 8 bases agree with TRBD1. The V gene end was trimmed by 4 bases and the J gene end by 2 bases; junction bases not matched to a gene: 10. Germline V CDR1 and CDR2: SGHRS, YFSETQ. The CDR3 runs to 17 residues. As DNA, the CDR3 is TGCGCCAGCAGCCTATTAGGGACAGGAAGAAACACCGGGGAGCTGTTTTTT. Protein product: CASSLLGTGRNTGELFF.